Sequencing of this T cell receptor beta chain was carried out in a study of tissue T cells after allogeneic stem cell transplantation. Study at large: Steroid-refractory graft-versus-host disease after allogeneic hematopoietic cell transplant qualified adults for prospective research-autopsy enrollment. Viable blood and marrow gave sorted CD3+ T cells if numbers allowed. The study's findings and limits: The study did not identify alloreactive or antigen-specific tissue TCRs, and some clones might be persisting host cells.

Details on this clone: Its specificity is not known.

Sequencing of TCRbeta CDR3 at survey depth gave sequences and template counts. The method was immunoSEQ multiplex PCR; TCRdb's version includes in-frame clones alone and lacks a portion of them. The sample has 25,000 to 30,000 clones, 91% seen once. CDR3 size: 15 residues. Germline V gene data show CDR1 as ENHRY and CDR2 as SYGVKD. Trimming cost V 3 bases and J 4 bases, with 13 bases left between them. This specimen was blood, taken before transplantation. This sequence originates from a male donor aged 60 or over who later had graft-versus-host disease after an allogeneic stem cell transplant. This sequence joins TRBV10-3 and TRBJ1-3; D might be TRBD1 (6 bases). The CDR3 DNA sequence: TGTGCCATCAGTGAAGGGGGACGTATCGGAAACACCATATATTTT. Encoded protein: CAISEGGRIGNTIYF.